There are a few counts of the clone carrying this T cell receptor (beta chain). These data are taken from a study of blood T cell repertoires in COVID-19. Study in general: The samples span acute and convalescent COVID-19 from the United States, Italy and Spain. The cDNA or gDNA used as material had been derived from T cells, B-cell-depleted T cells, or PBMCs.

In the authors' workflow: Researchers report that nucleated cell counts were estimated from reference gene primer amplification. Assay: immunoSEQ multiplex PCR; the TCRdb copy retains only in-frame clones and omits some. Clone size and the V and J calls come from that table; the DNA yielded D and trimming. This table has 70,000 to 80,000 clones, almost 85% appearing once. Germline V gives CDR1 SEHNR, CDR2 FQNEAQ (reference sequence). J lost 7 bases, V lost 1 base, and 9 bases had no gene match. The CDR3 consists of 17 residues. The specimen sequenced was peripheral blood. This receptor was obtained from a man aged 45 to 65 with acute or convalescent COVID-19. The chain is built from TRBV7-9 and TRBJ2-1, with 11 bases identical to TRBD1. Here the CDR3 reads CASSLVVRGQGENEQFF. As DNA, the CDR3 is TGTGCCAGCAGCTTAGTAGTTAGGGGACAGGGGGAAAATGAGCAGTTCTTC.